One sample yielded the 9 T cell receptor beta chains listed below, sequenced in a study of T cell responses to AZD1222 COVID-19 vaccine. Assay: immunoSEQ multiplex PCR; the TCRdb copy retains only in-frame clones and omits some. The profile shows 200,000 or so clones, approximately 93% of them singletons. The sequencing here drew on peripheral blood, taken 28 days after the second AZD1222 dose. The origin of the receptors is an adult who received the AZD1222 COVID-19 vaccine.

The rearrangement links TRBV5-6 to TRBJ2-7; no clear D gene. The length of the CDR3 is 13 residues. Germline loops: CDR1 SGHDT, CDR2 YYEEEE. V was pared by 3 bases and J by 3 bases, with 10 bases between. CDR3 protein: CASSWRSSYEQYF. Written as DNA, the CDR3 is TGTGCCAGCAGCTGGCGGTCGAGCTACGAGCAGTACTTC.

V and J are TRBV27 and TRBJ1-3; 8 bases are a match to TRBD1. This CDR3 has 16 amino acids. Germline CDR1 MNHEY, CDR2 SMNVEV (reference sequence). V was pared by 6 bases and J by 4 bases, with 11 bases of the junction left unmatched. DNA for the CDR3: TGTGCCAGCAGCCCCAATGGACAGGGCTACGGAAACACCATATATTTT. Translated, it gives CASSPNGQGYGNTIYF.

V is TRBV5-1 and J is TRBJ1-2; D is perhaps TRBD1 (6 bases). Germline V lookup: CDR1 SGHRS, CDR2 YFSETQ. The CDR3 totals 14 residues. V was trimmed by 0 bases and J by 4 bases, leaving 10 bases between them. The CDR3 DNA reads TGCGCCAGCAGCTTGGACAGGGAGGTCTATGGCTACACCTTC. It translates to CASSLDREVYGYTF.

Only one count was recorded for this clone. The rearrangement links TRBV6-5 to TRBJ2-5; 7 bases match TRBD1. There are 11 residues in the CDR3. V shed 10 bases, J shed 5 bases, and the junction held 4 bases outside the gene matches. Germline V gene sequence: CDR1 MNHEY, CDR2 SVGAGI. The CDR3 sequence: CATNRGETQYF. CDR3 sequence (DNA): TGTGCCACGAACAGGGGCGAGACCCAGTACTTC.

The V and J genes are TRBV7-2 and TRBJ1-3; no clear D gene. The CDR3 has 15 residues. Germline CDR1 is SGHTA and CDR2 is FQGNSA. The ends were cut back, 1 base at V and 0 bases at J, with 7 bases in the middle. In DNA form, the CDR3 reads TGTGCCAGCAGCTTAGGACAAGTCTCTGGAAACACCATATATTTT. Its protein is CASSLGQVSGNTIYF.

This chain joins TRBV29-1 and TRBJ1-1, with a possible D match to TRBD1 (6 bases). CDR1 and CDR2 from the germline V gene are SQVTM and ANQGSEA. Trimming cost V 4 bases and J 0 bases, with 12 bases left between them. The CDR3 runs to 14 residues. The CDR3 is CSVVRTDLNTEAFF. CDR3 in DNA: TGCAGCGTTGTTAGGACAGATCTGAACACTGAAGCTTTCTTT.

CDR3 DNA sequence: TGTGCCAGCAGCTTATGGGGAGTCCGCCGGGGCGGGGGAAATGAAAAACTGTTTTTT. Amino acids: CASSLWGVRRGGGNEKLFF. This chain links TRBV7-9 with TRBJ1-4, with a weak D call TRBD1 (5 bases). The V gene's germline CDR1 is SEHNR and CDR2 FQNEAQ (reference sequence). The V end lost 2 bases, the J end lost 5 bases, and 24 bases lay between the germline ends. This CDR3 is 19 amino acids long. Full variable domain (rest looked up from reference TRBV7-9 and TRBJ1-4): DTGVSQNPRHKITKRGQNVTFRCDPISEHNRLYWYRQTLGQGPEFLTYFQNEAQLEKSRLLSDRFSAERPKGSFSTLEIQRTEQGDSAMYLCASSLWGVRRGGGNEKLFFGSGTQLSVL.

Only one count was recorded for this clone. This chain links TRBV4-2 with TRBJ1-1, with a weak D call TRBD1 (6 bases). The CDR3 spans 11 residues. Trimming left V 8 bases short and J 8 bases short, with 12 bases between. The germline CDR1 and CDR2 sequences are LGHNA and YNFKEQ. CDR3 sequence (DNA): TGTGCCAGCGGAGAACAGGGAGAAGCTTTCTTT. Translating it yields CASGEQGEAFF.

The rearrangement links TRBV6-5 to TRBJ1-5; maybe TRBD1 (6 bases). In germline, CDR1 is MNHEY, CDR2 SVGAGI. Trimming shortened V by 6 bases and J by 6 bases, and 12 bases separated the two germline ends. This CDR3 comprises 13 residues. CDR3 sequence: CASSRGGGQPQHF. The CDR3 DNA is TGTGCCAGCAGCCGGGGGGGCGGTCAGCCCCAGCATTTT.